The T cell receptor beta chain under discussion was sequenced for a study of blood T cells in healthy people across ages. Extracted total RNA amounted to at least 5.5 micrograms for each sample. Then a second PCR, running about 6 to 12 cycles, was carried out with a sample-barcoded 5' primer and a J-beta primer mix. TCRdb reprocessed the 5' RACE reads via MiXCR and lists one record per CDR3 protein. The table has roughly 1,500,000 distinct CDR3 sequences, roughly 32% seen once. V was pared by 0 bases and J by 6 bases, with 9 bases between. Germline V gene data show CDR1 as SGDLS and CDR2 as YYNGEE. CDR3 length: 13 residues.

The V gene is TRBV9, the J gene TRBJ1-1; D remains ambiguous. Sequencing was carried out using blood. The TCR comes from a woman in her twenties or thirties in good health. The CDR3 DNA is TGTGCCAGCAGCGTAGAGGTAGGGTCTGAAGCTTTCTTT. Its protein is CASSVEVGSEAFF.